A selection of T cell receptor beta chains follows, all from one sample in a study of control samples from healthy donors and cancer patients. The repertoire was sequenced with immunoSEQ multiplex PCR; TCRdb's copy has only in-frame clones and lacks some. The data hold approximately 86,000 clones, with approximately 87% observed a single time. Sequences were obtained from blood. The source is a woman aged 40 to 55 in good health. Each CDR3 is given with its conserved first and last residue. A D gene is named only where the DNA matches it firmly. Size is omitted from some rows. Given values are once, few, many or a class for expanded clones.

clone size | J gene | V gene | D gene | CDR3 protein | CDR3 DNA
NA | TRBJ2-5 | TRBV5-6 | TRBD2 | CASSLVAGGRETQYF | TGTGCCAGCAGCTTGGTGGCGGGGGGGCGAGAGACCCAGTACTTC
NA | TRBJ2-6 | TRBV27 | TRBD1 | CASSSRTGGISGANVLTF | TGTGCCAGCAGTTCGCGGACAGGGGGCATTTCTGGGGCCAACGTCCTGACTTTC
NA | TRBJ1-1 | TRBV19 | NA | CASSPISGGTEAFF | TGTGCCAGTAGCCCGATCTCCGGGGGCACTGAAGCTTTCTTT
NA | TRBJ2-1 | TRBV4-3 | TRBD1 | CASSRGPPGEQFF | TGCGCCAGCAGCAGGGGGCCCCCGGGTGAGCAGTTCTTC
NA | TRBJ1-1 | TRBV27 | NA | CATHEQGNTEAFF | TGTGCCACCCATGAGCAGGGGAACACTGAAGCTTTCTTT
NA | TRBJ2-5 | TRBV7-2 | NA | CASSSRGQETQYF | TGTGCCAGCAGCTCCCGGGGACAAGAGACCCAGTACTTC
NA | TRBJ1-2 | TRBV18 | NA | CASSPPTGIYGYTF | TGTGCCAGCTCACCACCAACAGGGATTTATGGCTACACCTTC
NA | TRBJ1-3 | TRBV6-2/TRBV6-3 | TRBD1 | CASSYKGASGNTIYF | TGTGCCAGCAGTTACAAGGGGGCGTCTGGAAACACCATATATTTT
once | TRBJ1-5 | TRBV6-2/TRBV6-3 | TRBD1 | CASSDRTGGGQPQHF | TGTGCCAGCAGCGACCGGACAGGGGGCGGTCAGCCCCAGCATTTT
NA | TRBJ2-1 | TRBV4-3 | TRBD1 | CASSQDQGVYNEQFF | TGCGCCAGCAGCCAAGATCAGGGGGTTTACAATGAGCAGTTCTTC
NA | TRBJ2-2 | TRBV5-1 | TRBD2 | CASSLPTSSTGELFF | TGCGCCAGCAGCTTGCCGACTAGCAGCACCGGGGAGCTGTTTTTT
NA | TRBJ2-1 | TRBV7-3 | NA | CASSLYLAREQFF | TGTGCCAGCAGCTTATATTTAGCTAGGGAGCAGTTCTTC
NA | TRBJ2-1 | TRBV5-6 | TRBD2 | CASSLLLAGDEQFF | TGTGCCAGCAGCTTATTACTAGCGGGGGATGAGCAGTTCTTC
many | TRBJ1-1 | TRBV7-2 | NA | CASSFGTVNTEAFF | TGTGCCAGCAGCTTTGGGACGGTGAACACTGAAGCTTTCTTT
NA | TRBJ2-2 | TRBV9 | NA | CASSPTGAGELFF | TGTGCCAGCAGCCCGACGGGGGCCGGGGAGCTGTTTTTT
NA | TRBJ2-7 | TRBV2 | TRBD2 | CASSTTRGLAGEQYF | TGTGCCAGCAGTACAACCAGGGGACTAGCGGGGGAGCAGTACTTC
NA | TRBJ2-2 | TRBV7-2 | NA | CASSLYRTNTGELFF | TGTGCCAGCAGCTTATACAGGACGAACACCGGGGAGCTGTTTTTT
once | TRBJ2-2 | TRBV7-3 | NA | CASSPGTGTTGELFF | TGTGCCAGCAGCCCTGGTACAGGGACCACCGGGGAGCTGTTTTTT
once | TRBJ1-1 | TRBV10-3 | NA | CAIGPGNTEAFF | TGTGCCATCGGTCCGGGGAACACTGAAGCTTTCTTT
NA | TRBJ2-7 | TRBV24-1 | TRBD1 | CATSDTRQGKFYEQYF | TGTGCCACCAGTGATACCCGACAGGGGAAATTTTACGAGCAGTACTTC
NA | TRBJ1-2 | TRBV7-2 | NA | CASRPSGGGDYGYTF | TGTGCCAGCAGGCCTTCGGGTGGGGGCGACTATGGCTACACCTTC
NA | TRBJ1-5 | TRBV27 | NA | CASSLTGRQPQHF | TGTGCCAGCAGTTTAACCGGCAGACAGCCCCAGCATTTT
NA | TRBJ2-1 | TRBV4-1 | NA | CASSPRLTGRMGNEQFF | TGCGCCAGCAGCCCGAGATTGACAGGGAGGATGGGCAATGAGCAGTTCTTC
once | TRBJ1-1 | TRBV5-5 | NA | CASSLEYTEAFF | TGTGCCAGCAGCTTGGAGTACACTGAAGCTTTCTTT
NA | TRBJ2-2 | TRBV27 | NA | CASSFLAGQGNTGELFF | TGTGCCAGCAGTTTCTTAGCGGGACAGGGTAACACCGGGGAGCTGTTTTTT
NA | TRBJ2-3 | TRBV7-3 | NA | CASSSEDYTATQYF | TGTGCCAGCAGCTCCGAGGACTATACAGCGACGCAGTATTTT
NA | TRBJ2-3 | TRBV7-3 | TRBD2 | CASSLGGGGTDTQYF | TGTGCCAGCAGCTTAGGCGGGGGGGGCACAGATACGCAGTATTTT
NA | TRBJ2-2 | TRBV5-1 | TRBD2 | CASSLAASGATGELFF | TGCGCCAGCAGCTTGGCGGCTAGCGGGGCGACCGGGGAGCTGTTTTTT
few | TRBJ1-5 | TRBV14 | NA | CASSYEASQPQHF | TGTGCCAGCAGCTACGAAGCAAGCCAGCCCCAGCATTTT
NA | TRBJ1-4 | TRBV7-8 | NA | CASSLNVYDSKNEKLFF | TGTGCCAGCAGCCTAAACGTATACGACAGCAAGAATGAAAAACTGTTTTTT
NA | TRBJ2-7 | TRBV18 | TRBD1 | CASSPGTGGDEQYF | TGTGCCAGCTCACCAGGGACAGGGGGCGACGAGCAGTACTTC
NA | TRBJ2-4 | TRBV12-5 | NA | CASGLLAKNIQYF | TGTGCTAGTGGTTTGTTAGCCAAAAACATTCAGTACTTC
once | TRBJ1-3 | TRBV4-3 | NA | CASSRQSPSTGSGNTIYF | TGCGCCAGCAGCCGCCAAAGCCCATCGACAGGCTCTGGAAACACCATATATTTT
NA | TRBJ2-5 | TRBV6-5 | NA | CASCYAGATQYF | TGTGCCAGCTGTTATGCGGGGGCGACCCAGTACTTC
NA | TRBJ1-2 | TRBV13 | TRBD1 | CASSPQGAPHGYTF | TGTGCCAGCAGCCCACAGGGGGCGCCTCATGGCTACACCTTC
NA | TRBJ1-1 | TRBV19 | NA | CASRPGRGMNTEAFF | TGTGCCAGCAGACCAGGGAGGGGCATGAACACTGAAGCTTTCTTT
NA | TRBJ2-7 | TRBV18 | NA | CASSPLLREGHEQYF | TGTGCCAGCTCACCACTTCTGCGCGAGGGCCACGAGCAGTACTTC
NA | TRBJ1-2 | TRBV19 | TRBD1 | CASSIQGDYGYTF | TGTGCCAGTAGTATTCAGGGGGACTATGGCTACACCTTC
NA | TRBJ2-3 | TRBV6-2/TRBV6-3 | TRBD2 | CASSYGLAGSHKGADTQYF | TGTGCCAGCAGTTATGGACTAGCGGGGAGCCATAAGGGCGCAGATACGCAGTATTTT
NA | TRBJ2-7 | TRBV6-4 | NA | CASSPRGYEQYF | TGTGCCAGCAGTCCCAGAGGCTACGAGCAGTACTTC
NA | TRBJ2-1 | TRBV7-2 | NA | CASSSGGSGLPEQFF | TGTGCCAGCAGCTCCGGAGGGTCAGGGCTCCCTGAGCAGTTCTTC
few | TRBJ1-2 | TRBV4-1 | TRBD1 | CASSLQGGYGYTF | TGCGCCAGCAGCCTTCAGGGGGGCTATGGCTACACCTTC
NA | TRBJ2-7 | TRBV12-5 | NA | CASGTTDRTGEQYF | TGTGCTAGTGGGACTACAGACCGGACGGGCGAGCAGTACTTC
once | TRBJ2-3 | TRBV6-5 | TRBD1 | CASSWDRGFATDTQYF | TGTGCCAGCAGTTGGGACAGGGGATTTGCCACAGATACGCAGTATTTT
NA | TRBJ2-2 | TRBV7-2 | TRBD2 | CASSLAGTSRGELFF | TGTGCCAGCAGCTTAGCGGGGACTAGCCGCGGGGAGCTGTTTTTT
NA | TRBJ1-2 | TRBV18 | TRBD1 | CASSPRTGLYGYTF | TGTGCCAGCTCACCTCGGACAGGGCTTTATGGCTACACCTTC
NA | TRBJ1-1 | TRBV9 | NA | CASSGGLYTEAFF | TGTGCCAGCAGCGGAGGACTGTACACTGAAGCTTTCTTT
NA | TRBJ1-5 | TRBV3-1/TRBV3-2 | NA | CASSQGGGNQPQHF | TGTGCCAGCAGCCAAGGTGGCGGGAACCAGCCCCAGCATTTT
NA | TRBJ2-1 | TRBV21-1 | NA | CASSATGLVEQFF | TGTGCCAGCAGCGCGACAGGGTTAGTAGAGCAGTTCTTC
NA | TRBJ1-5 | TRBV12-3/TRBV12-4 | NA | CASSILGQPQHF | TGTGCCAGCAGTATCCTGGGGCAGCCCCAGCATTTT
few | TRBJ2-5 | TRBV7-7 | TRBD2 | CASSRLSGNQETQYF | TGTGCCAGCAGCCGACTTAGCGGGAACCAAGAGACCCAGTACTTC
NA | TRBJ2-2 | TRBV12-5 | TRBD1 | CASGRTGQGFTGELFF | TGTGCTAGTGGTCGAACGGGACAGGGGTTCACCGGGGAGCTGTTTTTT
NA | TRBJ2-7 | TRBV2 | NA | CASSQGSPYEQYF | TGTGCCAGCAGTCAGGGAAGTCCCTACGAGCAGTACTTC
NA | TRBJ2-7 | TRBV3-1/TRBV3-2 | NA | CASSRGPGSYEQYF | TGTGCCAGCAGCCGGGGACCTGGCTCCTACGAGCAGTACTTC
NA | TRBJ2-7 | TRBV19 | TRBD1 | CASSYSPGQAYEQYF | TGTGCCAGTAGTTATAGTCCGGGACAGGCCTACGAGCAGTACTTC